This TCR beta chain was found in a study of T cell responses to AZD1222 COVID-19 vaccine. As for the study in general: Pooling covered second doses at about 4 or about 12 weeks.

This clone showed up just a few times. Its specificity is unknown. V lost 6 bases and J lost 10; bases outside the gene matches: 7. This CDR3 is built from 15 residues. Per the germline V gene, CDR1 is ENHRY and CDR2 is SYGVKD. Assay: immunoSEQ multiplex PCR; the TCRdb copy retains only in-frame clones and omits some. The sample has 100,000 to 120,000 clones, around 90% seen once; the top ten hold around 3%. Points from the study as a whole: Sampling that yielded the repertoires occurred only after the peak T cell response. Spike regions recognized by vaccine-associated CD4 TCRs spanned the protein, led by 160-218 and 743-854. Donors, mostly white British, included more females; clonal diversity was possibly underestimated.

The chain uses TRBV10-3 and TRBJ1-6; TRBD1 aligns across 12 bases. The receptor's source is an adult in good health. Sequenced here: peripheral blood, sampled on day 0 of AZD1222 vaccination. The DNA of the CDR3 is TGTGCCATCAGGGTGGGAGGGACAGGGGGCTCACCCCTCCACTTT. This gives the protein CAIRVGGTGGSPLHF.